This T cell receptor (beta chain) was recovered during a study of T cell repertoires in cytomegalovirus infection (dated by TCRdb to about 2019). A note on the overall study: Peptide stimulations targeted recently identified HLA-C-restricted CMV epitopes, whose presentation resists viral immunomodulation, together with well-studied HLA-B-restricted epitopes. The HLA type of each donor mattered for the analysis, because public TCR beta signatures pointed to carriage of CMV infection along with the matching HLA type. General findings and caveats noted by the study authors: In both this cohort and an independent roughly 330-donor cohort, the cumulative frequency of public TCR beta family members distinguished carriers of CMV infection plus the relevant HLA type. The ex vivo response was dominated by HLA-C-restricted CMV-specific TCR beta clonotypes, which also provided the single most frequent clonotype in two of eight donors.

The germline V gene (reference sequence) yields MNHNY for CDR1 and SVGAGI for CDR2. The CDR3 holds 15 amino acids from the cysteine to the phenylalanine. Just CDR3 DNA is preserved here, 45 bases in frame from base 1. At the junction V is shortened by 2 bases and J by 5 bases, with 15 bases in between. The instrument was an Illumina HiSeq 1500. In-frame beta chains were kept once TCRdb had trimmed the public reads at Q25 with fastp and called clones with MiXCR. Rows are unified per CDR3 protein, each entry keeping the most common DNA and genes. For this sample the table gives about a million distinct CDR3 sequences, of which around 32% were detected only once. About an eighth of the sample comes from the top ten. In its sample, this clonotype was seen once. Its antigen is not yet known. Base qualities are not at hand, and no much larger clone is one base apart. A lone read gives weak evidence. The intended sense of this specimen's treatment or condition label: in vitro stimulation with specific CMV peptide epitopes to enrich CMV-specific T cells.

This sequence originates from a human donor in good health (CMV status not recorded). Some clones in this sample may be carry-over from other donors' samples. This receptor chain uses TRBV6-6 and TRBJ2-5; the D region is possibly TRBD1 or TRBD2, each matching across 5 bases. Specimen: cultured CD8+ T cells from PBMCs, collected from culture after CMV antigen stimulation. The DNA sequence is TGTGCCAGCAGTTACGGTCCAGGGACGATGGAGACCCAGTACTTC. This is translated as CASSYGPGTMETQYF.